This TCR beta chain appears in the sequencing data of a study of cytomegalovirus exposure and HLA in healthy donors. PCR used 60 Vbeta primers and 13 Jbeta primers. The authors' processing: Later, roughly 77 million unique TCR beta chains were counted in an analysis, and roughly 11 million of them were shared. Using immunoSEQ multiplex PCR, the repertoire was profiled, and TCRdb retains in-frame clones only, with some absent. That table furnishes V, J and clone size, whereas the DNA furnished D and trimming. The profile shows roughly 100,000 clones, around four fifths of them singletons. Study-wide results and limits: High specificity and sensitivity for cytomegalovirus status were reported for the classifier. Most likely, a cluster of highly shared sequence variants arose as a sequencing artifact.

Worth noting for this clone: Its antigen is not identified.

V lost 7 bases and J lost 4; bases outside the gene matches: 5. The CDR3 loop spans 13 amino acids. CDR1 is MNHNS and CDR2 is SASEGT in the germline V gene. This chain uses TRBV6-1 with TRBJ2-3; 7 nucleotides line up with TRBD1. This sequence originates from a man in his forties in good health and CMV-seronegative. Source material: PBMCs. The CDR3 DNA reads TGTGCCAGCACTCGACAGGGTTCAGATACGCAGTATTTT. Amino acid sequence: CASTRQGSDTQYF.